The 27 T cell receptor beta chains below were found in one sample sequenced in a study of blood T cell repertoires in COVID-19. Some clones are missing from TCRdb's copy, which holds only in-frame ones; the method was immunoSEQ multiplex PCR. Of around 300,000 clones listed, over 70% are singletons. The sequencing sample was made of peripheral blood. Receptor source: a man between 25 and 39 years old with active or convalescent COVID-19.

This chain connects TRBV6-5 to TRBJ2-1; 11 bases map to TRBD1. J gave up 6 bases and V 6 bases, and 4 bases lay outside the gene matches. The CDR3 is made up of 14 amino acids. Germline lookup yields CDR1 MNHEY and CDR2 SVGAGI. CDR3 in amino acids: CASRGTGGANEQFF. For the CDR3, the DNA is TGTGCCAGCAGGGGGACAGGGGGTGCCAATGAGCAGTTCTTC.

The gene calls are TRBV10-3 and TRBJ2-3; 8 positions agree with TRBD1. Germline lookup yields CDR1 ENHRY and CDR2 SYGVKD. The CDR3 loop spans 15 amino acids. The trim removed 6 bases at V and 2 bases at J, leaving 7 bases unmatched. The chain's CDR3 is CAISGQGLNTDTQYF. The CDR3, as DNA: TGTGCCATCAGCGGACAGGGCCTAAACACAGATACGCAGTATTTT.

This clone was observed a handful of times. The chain joins TRBV3-1 (or the pseudogene TRBV3-2) to TRBJ1-1; D may be TRBD1 (5 bases). This CDR3 has 13 amino acids. Deletions cut 2 bases from V and 6 bases from J, with 10 bases between. Germline V gene data show CDR1 as LGHDT and CDR2 as YNNKEL (reference sequence). CDR3 in amino acids: CASSQWGVAEAFF. The CDR3 nucleotides are TGTGCCAGCAGCCAATGGGGGGTCGCTGAAGCTTTCTTT.

This chain links TRBV29-1 with TRBJ1-2; the match to TRBD1 covers 8 bases. CDR1 SQVTM and CDR2 ANQGSEA come from the germline V gene. This CDR3 is built from 12 residues. The ends lost 5 bases at V and 8 bases at J; junction bases unmatched: 7. The CDR3, as DNA: TGCAGCGTTCCGGACAGGGTTTGGGGCTACACCTTC. Amino acid sequence: CSVPDRVWGYTF.

The V and J genes are TRBV14 and TRBJ2-2; 12 bases map to TRBD2. V trimming: 5 bases; J trimming: 7 bases; junction bases outside the gene matches: 5. CDR3 length: 15 amino acids. Germline V gene lookup returns CDR1 SGHDN and CDR2 FVKESK. As DNA, the CDR3 is TGTGCCAGCAGCACCCGACTAGCGGGAGTCGGGGAGCTGTTTTTT. The encoded protein is CASSTRLAGVGELFF.

This chain joins TRBV30 and TRBJ2-7; D not resolved. V was pared by 1 base and J by 2 bases, with 9 bases between. The CDR3 runs to 13 residues. Germline assignment: CDR1 GTSNPN and CDR2 SVGIG (reference sequence). The CDR3 region is CAWSDGSTYEQYF. The CDR3 DNA reads as TGTGCCTGGAGTGACGGGTCCACCTACGAGCAGTACTTC.

The chain uses TRBV15 and TRBJ1-2; 8 bases agree with TRBD1. Germline CDR1 reads LNHNV; CDR2 reads YYDKDF (reference sequence). This CDR3 is built from 18 residues. The V segment lost 0 bases and the J segment 2 bases; nucleotides outside the gene matches: 11. The CDR3 DNA follows: TGTGCCACCAGCAGAGATCCTAGGCGCCGGGACAGGAACTATGGCTACACCTTC. Residues: CATSRDPRRRDRNYGYTF.

The chain joins TRBV29-1 to TRBJ1-5; perhaps TRBD1 as D (5 bases). This CDR3 spans 12 amino acids. Trimming stripped 6 bases from V and 3 bases from J, with 9 bases between. Germline assignment: CDR1 SQVTM and CDR2 ANQGSEA. The CDR3 spells CSVGHPNQPQHF. The CDR3 nucleotides are TGCAGCGTAGGACATCCCAATCAGCCCCAGCATTTT.

The V call is TRBV30, the J call TRBJ1-4, with 9 bases that match TRBD1. This CDR3 contains 13 residues. Germline-derived CDR1 and CDR2 are GTSNPN and SVGIG (reference sequence). V was clipped by 4 bases and J by 8 bases; unmatched bases: 5. CDR3 DNA sequence: TGTGCCTGGAACCGACAGGGGGGCGAAAAACTGTTTTTT. This translates into CAWNRQGGEKLFF.

The CDR3 sequence is CASSPGGGSPLHF. The CDR3 bases are TGTGCCAGCAGCCCGGGGGGCGGGTCACCCCTCCACTTT. This sequence joins TRBV7-8 and TRBJ1-6; TRBD1 is a possible D gene (6 bases). CDR1 is SGHVS, CDR2 FQNEAQ, per germline. CDR3 size: 13 residues. V was trimmed by 5 bases and J by 10 bases, leaving 12 bases between them.

CDR3 nucleotide sequence: TGCGCCAGCACCGGACAGGGTAGCACAGATACGCAGTATTTT. Protein sequence: CASTGQGSTDTQYF. V gene TRBV5-1 combines with J gene TRBJ2-3; 8 nucleotides match TRBD1. CDR1 and CDR2 (germline): SGHRS, YFSETQ. CDR3 length: 14 residues. V lost 6 bases and J lost 0; bases outside the gene matches: 3.

The J gene is TRBJ2-3, the V gene TRBV19, with 10 positions matching TRBD1. Trimming at V came to 5 bases and at J to 2 bases, leaving 13 bases not matched to a gene. The CDR3 spans 18 residues. Germline lookup yields CDR1 LNHDA and CDR2 SQIVND (reference sequence). The DNA of the CDR3 is TGTGCCAGTAGTCCTAAGCGTGGGACAGGGGAAGACACAGATACGCAGTATTTT. It translates to CASSPKRGTGEDTDTQYF.

This clone was seen a few times. V gene TRBV24-1 combines with J gene TRBJ1-1; 7 bases are shared with TRBD1. CDR1 and CDR2 from the germline V gene are KGHDR and SFDVKD. This CDR3 has 15 residues. V was clipped by 7 bases and J by 1 base; unmatched bases: 8. CDR3 coding DNA: TGTGCCACCAGGGCCTCACAGGGGAGGAACACTGAAGCTTTCTTT. Residues: CATRASQGRNTEAFF.

The chain joins TRBV6-5 to TRBJ2-3; the D gene is possibly TRBD1 (6 bases). Trimming took 0 bases from V and 2 from J, leaving 9 bases between them. The V gene's germline CDR1 is MNHEY and CDR2 SVGAGI. The CDR3 is made up of 15 amino acids. The CDR3: CASSYSGGPTDTQYF. CDR3 DNA sequence: TGTGCCAGCAGTTACTCAGGGGGACCCACAGATACGCAGTATTTT.

V gene TRBV7-6 combines with J gene TRBJ2-7, with 7 bases matching TRBD1. V was clipped by 5 bases and J by 6 bases; unmatched bases: 10. Germline CDR1 is SGHVS and CDR2 is FNYEAQ. This CDR3 spans 14 amino acids. The chain's CDR3 is CASSKELDRVEQYF. The DNA for the CDR3 is TGTGCCAGCAGCAAAGAACTAGACAGGGTCGAGCAGTACTTC.

CDR3 in amino acids: CASSVIGGSDIQYF. CDR3 in DNA: TGTGCCAGCAGCGTAATAGGGGGATCGGACATTCAGTACTTC. This chain connects TRBV9 to TRBJ2-4; TRBD1 might be the D (6 bases). The germline V gene has CDR1 SGDLS and CDR2 YYNGEE. Trimming shortened V by 1 base and J by 8 bases, and 13 bases separated the two germline ends. The CDR3 has 14 amino acids.

Note on this clone: The sample contains more than one DNA sequence encoding this CDR3. The rearrangement uses TRBV7-2 and TRBJ2-3; 14 bases agree with TRBD2. The CDR3 is 17 residues long. Germline CDR1 SGHTA, CDR2 FQGNSA. Trimming took 5 bases from V and 2 from J; bases not matched to a gene: 6. The CDR3 coding sequence is TGTGCCAGCAGCCTCGGACTAGCGGGGGGCCTCACAGATACGCAGTATTTT. Encoded protein: CASSLGLAGGLTDTQYF.

This chain uses TRBV19 with TRBJ1-1, with D tentatively TRBD1 (5 bases). CDR1 and CDR2 from the germline V gene are LNHDA and SQIVND (reference sequence). Trimming shortened V by 5 bases and J by 2 bases, and 9 bases separated the two germline ends. This CDR3 has 13 residues. CDR3 DNA: TGTGCCAGTAGTGAAGGGGTAAACACTGAAGCTTTCTTT. This gives the protein CASSEGVNTEAFF.

The V gene is TRBV10-3, the J gene TRBJ1-3; possible D gene TRBD1, 6 bases. The CDR3 length is 15 residues. The germline CDR1 and CDR2 sequences are ENHRY and SYGVKD. V was cut by 2 bases and J by 4 bases, with 12 bases left in between. The CDR3 coding sequence is TGTGCCATCAGTGAGGAGTACAGGGCCGGAAACACCATATATTTT. Translating gives CAISEEYRAGNTIYF.

The chain employs TRBV30 and TRBJ2-7; D might be TRBD1 (6 bases). V was shortened by 8 bases and J by 2 bases, with 22 bases between the two germline ends. This CDR3 has 15 residues. In germline, CDR1 is GTSNPN, CDR2 SVGIG (reference sequence). CDR3 DNA: TGTGCCGGGACAAGGCGAGGAGACCCAGCCTACGAGCAGTACTTC. It translates to CAGTRRGDPAYEQYF.

V is TRBV27 and J is TRBJ2-7, with 11 bases fitting TRBD2. Germline CDR1 is MNHEY and CDR2 is SMNVEV (reference sequence). The CDR3 spans 15 residues. The J segment lost 2 bases and the V segment lost 6 bases, leaving 6 bases of the junction unmatched. CDR3 protein: CASSLSGRAPYEQYF. As DNA, the CDR3 is TGTGCCAGCAGCCTTAGCGGGAGGGCTCCCTACGAGCAGTACTTC.

The chain carries TRBV28 and TRBJ1-1, with 8 bases identical to TRBD1. This CDR3 spans 13 amino acids. Losses at the gene ends were 2 bases for V and 8 bases for J; bases not matched to a gene: 4. Germline-derived CDR1 and CDR2 are MDHEN and SYDVKM. The CDR3 region has the DNA TGTGCCAGCAGTTTAATACAGGGGGAGGAAGCTTTCTTT. It encodes CASSLIQGEEAFF.

This clone was found a few times. The gene calls are TRBV6-2 or TRBV6-3 and TRBJ2-5, with 8 bases lining up with TRBD2. Germline CDR1 and CDR2: MNHEY and SVGEGT. After removal of 2 bases from V and 5 bases from J, the junction contained 13 bases not matched to a gene. The CDR3 contains 17 residues. This CDR3 is CASSYRGTSDVWETQYF. The CDR3 nucleotides are TGTGCCAGCAGTTACCGGGGGACTAGTGACGTTTGGGAGACCCAGTACTTC.

For this clone: Within the sample, other DNA sequences also encode this same CDR3. This rearrangement joins TRBV14 to TRBJ1-1; no clear D gene. V was clipped by 1 base and J by 1 base, with 4 bases between them. The CDR3 runs 13 residues. Germline CDR1 is SGHDN and CDR2 is FVKESK. The CDR3 protein is CASSQARNTEAFF. CDR3 DNA sequence: TGTGCCAGCAGCCAAGCCAGGAACACTGAAGCTTTCTTT.

The chain links TRBV6-2 or TRBV6-3 to TRBJ1-2; TRBD1 agrees at 11 bases. V lost 6 bases and J lost 1; bases outside the gene matches: 4. This CDR3 is built from 15 residues. The germline V gene encodes CDR1 MNHEY and CDR2 SVGEGT. CDR3: CASSDGTGGNYGYTF. The CDR3 coding sequence is TGTGCCAGCAGCGATGGGACAGGGGGTAACTATGGCTACACCTTC.

The J gene is TRBJ1-1, the V gene TRBV5-1; D perhaps matches TRBD1 (5 bases). CDR3 size: 17 residues. V was shortened by 6 bases and J by 0 bases, with 21 bases between the two germline ends. CDR1 is SGHRS and CDR2 is YFSETQ in the germline V gene. This CDR3 reads CASKPESYAGMNTEAFF. The CDR3 DNA follows: TGCGCCAGCAAACCTGAGTCCTACGCAGGGATGAACACTGAAGCTTTCTTT.

The CDR3 nucleotides are TGTGCCAGCAGCTTGGCCGTCGGGGCTAGCGGCACAGATACGCAGTATTTT. Translated, it gives CASSLAVGASGTDTQYF. The V call is TRBV5-4, the J call TRBJ2-3; D may be TRBD2 (6 bases). The CDR3 is 17 residues long. The V and J ends lost 0 bases and 1 base respectively, with 15 bases between them. CDR1 is SGHNT and CDR2 is YYREEE in the germline V gene (reference sequence).